Sequencing of this TCR beta chain was carried out in a study of shared clonotypes between healthy human individuals. The germline CDR1 and CDR2 sequences are MDHEN and SYDVKM. This CDR3 region has 12 residues. V was shortened by 9 bases and J by 7 bases, with 13 bases between the two germline ends. At the deep level, the assay was run. TCRdb's table, derived via immunoSEQ multiplex PCR, lists solely in-frame clones and lacks some. The sample consists of 1,400,000 or so clones, approximately 98.5% of them appearing once. The TCR comes from a man aged 25-45 years in good health. The chain links TRBV28 to TRBJ2-4, with a tentative D call TRBD1 (5 bases). The sequenced material came from naive CD4+ T cells sorted from blood. Subset indicated: CD45RA+ positively selected. The CDR3 sequence: CASTGYENIQYF. As DNA, the CDR3 is TGTGCCAGTACAGGATACGAGAACATTCAGTACTTC.